This T cell receptor beta chain was recovered during a study of T cell therapy after organ transplantation. The overall study: Expansion used a peptide pool of 30 HLA class I and II CMV epitopes.

Note on this clone: What it recognizes is unknown.

Study-level results: Reconstitution after therapy seemingly combined transferred and product-undetected endogenous clonotypes.

The CDR3 covers 14 residues. Germline loops: CDR1 SGHDT, CDR2 YYEEEE. Time point defined: 4-8 weeks after completion of therapy. Patients were solid-organ transplant recipients with drug-resistant or recurrent cytomegalovirus. Method: immunoSEQ multiplex PCR; TCRdb's copy keeps in-frame clones and lacks some. The sample lists 20,000 or so clones; around 82% were seen once. The sequences come from CD8+ T cells from blood, collected after autologous CMV-specific T cell therapy. The TCR comes from a human patient who had received a solid organ transplant and had CMV disease. Some of the T cells may derive from the graft donor. The chain combines TRBV5-6 with TRBJ2-5, with 7 bases matching TRBD2. The DNA end favors TRBJ2-7, so the J call may be wrong. In DNA form, the CDR3 reads TGTGCCAGCAGCTTAGGACTAGGCGCGTACGAGCAGTACTTC. This sequence encodes CASSLGLGAYEQYF.